This passage covers 26 T cell receptor beta chains from one sample sequenced in a study of blood T cell repertoires in COVID-19. Sequenced by immunoSEQ multiplex PCR; TCRdb stores in-frame clones only, minus some. The top ten hold 8% to 9% of the sample, which has roughly 200,000 clones, 75% to 90% seen once. Sequencing input: peripheral blood. Receptors originate from a woman older than 75 with COVID-19, enrolled during active disease.

V usage is TRBV2 and J usage is TRBJ2-2; TRBD2 matches 7 bases. Germline V CDR1 and CDR2: SNHLY, FYNNEI. The V gene end was trimmed by 3 bases and the J gene end by 3 bases; junction bases not matched to a gene: 4. The CDR3 is 15 residues long. CDR3 sequence (DNA): TGTGCCAGCAGTGACTCAAGCGGGGACACCGGGGAGCTGTTTTTT. This translates into CASSDSSGDTGELFF.

The table lists this clone with a few counts. This chain connects TRBV6-6 to TRBJ1-5; TRBD1 matches at 9 bases. In germline, CDR1 is MNHNY, CDR2 SVGAGI (reference sequence). Trimming removed 2 bases from V and 7 bases from J; junction bases left unmatched: 3. This CDR3 has 14 residues. The CDR3 loop is CASSYGTGLQPQHF. CDR3 nucleotides: TGTGCCAGCAGTTACGGGACAGGGTTACAGCCCCAGCATTTT.

The chain employs TRBV18 and TRBJ2-7; D might be TRBD1 (6 bases). The germline V gene has CDR1 KGHSH and CDR2 LQKENI. V lost 8 bases and J lost 2, with 13 bases in between. This CDR3 has 13 residues. CDR3 region: CASAGDITYEQYF. For the CDR3, the DNA is TGTGCCAGCGCCGGGGACATTACCTACGAGCAGTACTTC.

The V gene is TRBV9, the J gene TRBJ1-2, with D perhaps TRBD1 (6 bases). V shed 0 bases and J shed 6 bases, with 12 bases lying between them. CDR1 and CDR2 from the germline V gene are SGDLS and YYNGEE. The CDR3 runs to 14 residues. The DNA for the CDR3 is TGTGCCAGCAGCGTAGAGGACAGTTACAATGGCTACACCTTC. It is translated as CASSVEDSYNGYTF.

V and J are TRBV29-1 and TRBJ1-4; tentative D call: TRBD1 (6 bases). The CDR3 totals 13 residues. CDR1 is SQVTM and CDR2 is ANQGSEA in the germline V gene. V dropped 4 bases and J dropped 5 bases, with 11 bases sitting between them. CDR3 DNA: TGCAGCGTTGCCAGGGGAGAGAATGAAAAACTGTTTTTT. This translates into CSVARGENEKLFF. Using reference TRBV29-1 and TRBJ1-4 for the parts outside the CDR3, the full variable domain is SAVISQKPSRDICQRGTSLTIQCQVDSQVTMMFWYRQQPGQSLTLIATANQGSEATYESGFVIDKFPISRPNLTFSTLTVSNMSPEDSSIYLCSVARGENEKLFFGSGTQLSVL.

V usage is TRBV29-1 and J usage is TRBJ2-3; 10 bases align to TRBD2. Per germline, CDR1 SQVTM and CDR2 ANQGSEA. V shed 8 bases and J 1 base; nucleotides not matched to a gene: 3. The CDR3 totals 13 residues. The DNA for the CDR3 is TGCAGCAAGCGGGAGGGGGGCACAGATACGCAGTATTTT. Its translation is CSKREGGTDTQYF.

The V call is TRBV7-6, the J call TRBJ1-1; the D is unclear. The CDR3 extends over 15 amino acids. CDR1 and CDR2 (germline): SGHVS, FNYEAQ. Trimming removed 4 bases from V and 0 bases from J, with 12 bases in between. CDR3: CASSYSPGMNTEAFF. CDR3 in DNA: TGTGCCAGCAGCTACTCACCCGGTATGAACACTGAAGCTTTCTTT.

The chain couples TRBV24-1 to TRBJ1-2; tentatively, D is TRBD1 (5 bases). Germline values: CDR1 KGHDR, CDR2 SFDVKD. The CDR3 spans 14 residues. V was clipped by 4 bases and J by 4 bases, with 12 bases between them. CDR3 coding DNA: TGTGCCACCAGTGACCCCAAAAGGGGCTATGGCTACACCTTC. The encoded protein is CATSDPKRGYGYTF.

This clone was picked up a small number of times. J is TRBJ1-2 and V is TRBV7-9; 10 bases are shared with TRBD1. Per germline, CDR1 SEHNR and CDR2 FQNEAQ (reference sequence). This CDR3 is built from 16 residues. The V gene end was trimmed by 0 bases and the J gene end by 4 bases; junction bases not matched to a gene: 5. CDR3 coding DNA: TGTGCCAGCAGCTTAGCGGGACAGGGGTATGGCTATGGCTACACCTTC. It yields the protein CASSLAGQGYGYGYTF.

This chain uses TRBV30 with TRBJ2-7; 12 bases match TRBD1. The trim removed 2 bases at V and 6 bases at J, leaving 11 bases unmatched. Looked up from germline, CDR1 is GTSNPN and CDR2 is SVGIG (reference sequence). The CDR3 loop spans 16 amino acids. CDR3 bases: TGTGCCTGGAGTATACGCGCCGGGACAGGGGGCGGCGAGCAGTACTTC. This encodes CAWSIRAGTGGGEQYF.

This clone has just one count. This chain links TRBV4-2 with TRBJ1-6, with TRBD1 identical over 10 bases. This CDR3 is built from 14 residues. The V gene's germline CDR1 is LGHNA and CDR2 YNFKEQ. V shed 1 base, J shed 9 bases, and the junction held 0 bases outside the gene matches. The CDR3 sequence: CASSQGTGGSPLHF. CDR3 coding DNA: TGTGCCAGCAGCCAAGGGACAGGGGGTTCACCCCTCCACTTT.

This chain uses TRBV27 with TRBJ1-5; a possible D gene is TRBD1 (5 bases). The CDR3 has 15 amino acids. In germline, CDR1 is MNHEY, CDR2 SMNVEV (reference sequence). V was shortened by 8 bases and J by 0 bases, with 14 bases between the two germline ends. This chain's CDR3 is CASRGGSDSNQPQHF. CDR3 coding DNA: TGTGCCAGCCGGGGGGGATCTGATAGCAATCAGCCCCAGCATTTT.

The chain combines TRBV7-3 with TRBJ1-1; D not resolved. The germline CDR1 and CDR2 sequences are SGHTA and FQGTGA. The V end lost 2 bases, the J end lost 5 bases, and 9 bases lay between the germline ends. CDR3 length: 13 residues. The CDR3 sequence: CASSLGQTTEAFF. In nucleotides, the CDR3 is TGTGCCAGCAGCTTAGGGCAGACAACTGAAGCTTTCTTT.

V usage is TRBV27 and J usage is TRBJ1-6; TRBD1 aligns across 7 bases. With V trimmed by 4 bases and J by 11 bases, 8 bases remained unmatched. CDR3 length equals 14 residues. Germline V lookup: CDR1 MNHEY, CDR2 SMNVEV (reference sequence). The CDR3 DNA reads TGTGCCAGCAGTTCACGACAGGGAGTAACACCCCTCCACTTT. Its translation: CASSSRQGVTPLHF.

The chain has TRBV2 and TRBJ2-2; D perhaps matches TRBD1 (6 bases). CDR1 and CDR2 from the germline V gene are SNHLY and FYNNEI. Trimming removed 8 bases at V and 4 bases at J, with 17 bases between. The CDR3 runs to 15 residues. The CDR3 DNA reads as TGTGCCAGCTCCGTACAGGGATTGGGCACCGGGGAGCTGTTTTTT. It translates to CASSVQGLGTGELFF.

The V call is TRBV5-5, the J call TRBJ2-1; 7 bases are shared with TRBD2. Germline CDR1 SGHKS, CDR2 YYEKEE (reference sequence). V lost 1 base, J lost 1 base, and 2 bases stayed unmatched. This CDR3 region has 15 residues. The CDR3 region has the DNA TGTGCCAGCAGCTTGACGGGGGGATCCTACAATGAGCAGTTCTTC. This translates into CASSLTGGSYNEQFF.

In its sample, this clone was seen a few times. The CDR3, as DNA: TGTGCCAGCAGTTGGGCTCCCCTACCGGCTGAGCAGTTCTTC. Amino acid sequence: CASSWAPLPAEQFF. This chain connects TRBV27 to TRBJ2-1; D is ambiguous. V lost 4 bases and J 9 bases, leaving 16 bases between the germline ends. The V gene's germline CDR1 is MNHEY and CDR2 SMNVEV (reference sequence). This CDR3 is built from 14 residues.

This clone was seen a single time. J is TRBJ2-1 and V is TRBV28; 7 nucleotides align to TRBD2. Trimming took 3 bases from V and 5 from J; bases not matched to a gene: 10. The CDR3 has 16 residues. The V gene's germline CDR1 is MDHEN and CDR2 SYDVKM. This CDR3 is CASSLGWGLHNNEQFF. CDR3 in DNA: TGTGCCAGCAGTTTGGGTTGGGGACTACACAACAATGAGCAGTTCTTC.

The V gene is TRBV18, the J gene TRBJ2-7; 11 bases are shared with TRBD2. Per the germline V gene, CDR1 is KGHSH and CDR2 is LQKENI. The CDR3 length is 17 residues. V lost 1 base to trimming and J lost 5 bases; unmatched junction nucleotides: 10. In DNA, the CDR3 is TGTGCCAGCTCACCACTTACAAGGACTAGCGGGCGCAACGAGCAGTACTTC. Residues: CASSPLTRTSGRNEQYF.

The chain is built from TRBV5-5 and TRBJ1-1; no definite D call. Trimming left V 3 bases short and J 1 base short, with 10 bases between. The germline V gene has CDR1 SGHKS and CDR2 YYEKEE (reference sequence). The CDR3 is 14 residues long. Written as DNA, the CDR3 is TGTGCCAGCAGCTCCCCGGGGAGGAACACTGAAGCTTTCTTT. Translation: CASSSPGRNTEAFF.

The V gene is TRBV6-5, the J gene TRBJ1-3; D gene ambiguous. This CDR3 has 16 residues. The germline V gene encodes CDR1 MNHEY and CDR2 SVGAGI. V lost 4 bases and J 0 bases, leaving 13 bases between the germline ends. The CDR3 nucleotides read TGTGCCAGCAGTTCCCCCGGGGTGCCCTCTGGAAACACCATATATTTT. Translated: CASSSPGVPSGNTIYF.

The J gene is TRBJ1-3, the V gene TRBV6-5, with D tentatively TRBD1 (5 bases). Deletions cut 4 bases from V and 2 bases from J, with 9 bases between. From germline, CDR1 is MNHEY and CDR2 SVGAGI. The CDR3 is 14 amino acids. The CDR3 sequence is CASSFLDTGNTIYF. CDR3 DNA: TGTGCCAGCAGTTTCTTGGACACTGGAAACACCATATATTTT.

The CDR3 spells CASSFGGTANTEAFF. DNA of the CDR3: TGTGCCAGCAGTTTTGGCGGGACAGCGAACACTGAAGCTTTCTTT. The genes are TRBV28 and TRBJ1-1; 7 bases are a match to TRBD1. CDR1 MDHEN and CDR2 SYDVKM come from the germline V gene. This CDR3 contains 15 residues. V lost 3 bases to trimming and J lost 1 base; unmatched junction nucleotides: 5. The full variable domain, with the rest looked up from reference TRBV28 and TRBJ1-1, is DVKVTQSSRYLVKRTGEKVFLECVQDMDHENMFWYRQDPGLGLRLIYFSYDVKMKEKGDIPEGYSVSREKKERFSLILESASTNQTSMYLCASSFGGTANTEAFFGQGTRLTVV.

This rearrangement joins TRBV5-6 to TRBJ1-2, with unresolved D. Germline loops: CDR1 SGHDT, CDR2 YYEEEE. The CDR3 has 15 amino acids. V shed 4 bases and J shed 7 bases, with 20 bases lying between them. DNA for the CDR3: TGTGCCAGCAGCCTACGAGTGGGCGGGTATAGTGGCTACACCTTC. Its translation: CASSLRVGGYSGYTF.

This clone was seen once. V gene TRBV15 combines with J gene TRBJ2-3; a possible D gene is TRBD2 (6 bases). The ends were cut back, 1 base at V and 1 base at J, with 12 bases in the middle. Germline V gene data show CDR1 as LNHNV and CDR2 as YYDKDF (reference sequence). The CDR3 is 16 amino acids. The CDR3 is CATSRGAGRGTDTQYF. CDR3 sequence (DNA): TGTGCCACCAGCAGAGGGGCGGGACGGGGCACAGATACGCAGTATTTT. Full variable domain (missing parts from reference TRBV15 and TRBJ2-3): DAMVIQNPRYQVTQFGKPVTLSCSQTLNHNVMYWYQQKSSQAPKLLFHYYDKDFNNEADTPDNFQSRRPNTSFCFLDIRSPGLGDTAMYLCATSRGAGRGTDTQYFGPGTRLTVL.

The chain links TRBV5-4 to TRBJ1-4, with a weak D call TRBD1 (5 bases). The V end was cut by 4 bases, the J end by 7 bases, with 17 bases between. The germline V gene encodes CDR1 SGHNT and CDR2 YYREEE (reference sequence). This CDR3 region has 15 residues. The CDR3 here is CASSLGGARGEKLFF. DNA of the CDR3: TGTGCCAGCAGCCTCGGAGGGGCCCGGGGTGAAAAACTGTTTTTT.